In its sample, the clone carrying this TCR beta chain was seen a few times. This record belongs to a study of blood T cells in healthy people across ages. Combining a sample-barcoded 5' primer with a J-beta primer mix, a second PCR ran for about 7 to 12 cycles. TCRdb recomputed calls from the 5' RACE reads with MiXCR, one row per CDR3 protein. The table shows 800,000 or so distinct CDR3 sequences, with about 25% occurring only once. They isolated at least 6.5 million PBMCs from each sample. Per germline, CDR1 SGHAT and CDR2 FQNNGV. This CDR3 has 14 residues. V was pared by 2 bases and J by 8 bases, with 12 bases between. This same sample was also part of a study on T cells of mothers and their children. That report notes: Detection yielded no persistent microchimeric T cell clones.

The sequencing sample was made of blood. This receptor was obtained from a boy aged 5 to 17 in good health. The V call is TRBV11-2, the J call TRBJ1-4; no reliable D call. CDR3 coding DNA: TGTGCCAGCAGCTTAAAGTGGCCGGAGGAAAAACTGTTTTTT. This gives the protein CASSLKWPEEKLFF.